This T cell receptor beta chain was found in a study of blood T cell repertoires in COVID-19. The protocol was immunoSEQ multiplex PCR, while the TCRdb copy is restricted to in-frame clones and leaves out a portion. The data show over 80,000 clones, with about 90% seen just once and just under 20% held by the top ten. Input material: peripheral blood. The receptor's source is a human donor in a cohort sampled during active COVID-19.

This CDR3 is CATSAGGGHEQYF. The CDR3 nucleotides read TGTGCCACCAGTGCGGGGGGCGGGCACGAGCAGTACTTC. The chain uses TRBV24-1 and TRBJ2-7; possibly TRBD2 for D (7 bases). Per the germline V gene, CDR1 is KGHDR and CDR2 is SFDVKD. The CDR3 extends over 13 amino acids. The germline V and J ends were trimmed by 5 bases and 5 bases, with 12 bases remaining between them.